The T cell receptor beta chain under discussion was sequenced for a study of shared clonotypes between healthy human individuals. CDR1 and CDR2 (germline): SGDLS, YYNGEE. Unmatched junction bases numbered 18, after V lost 8 bases and J lost 11 bases. This CDR3 is built from 14 residues. Some clones are missing from TCRdb's copy, which holds only in-frame ones; the method was immunoSEQ multiplex PCR. The sample yields about 510,000 clones, 90% to 96% seen once. The sample holds one count of this clone. This rearrangement joins TRBV9 to TRBJ1-1, with 7 bases identical to TRBD1. Sample: naive CD4+ T cells sorted from blood. The sample's subset: CD45RA+ positively selected. This receptor was taken from a young woman in good health. The CDR3 region has the DNA TGTGCCAGTGCGGGTCAGGGGGTACTTGAAGATGCTTTCTTT. Translated, it gives CASAGQGVLEDAFF.